The 8 T cell receptor beta chains below were found in one sample sequenced in a study of T cells in Graves' hyperthyroidism and ophthalmopathy. TCR beta CDR3 sequences were amplified from RNA transcripts. Carried out on the TCR CDR3, a first-round RT-PCR used the HTBI primer set. TCRdb processed the multiplex PCR reads anew with MiXCR; each CDR3 protein has one entry. Here the sample spans a few hundred thousand distinct CDR3 sequences, about 16% being singletons. Source material: blood. The receptors here all came from a woman aged 40 to 50 with Graves' ophthalmopathy.

This clonotype has ten or more counts. The V gene is TRBV11-2, the J gene TRBJ2-1, with 15 bases that match TRBD2. With V trimmed by 5 bases and J by 6 bases, 2 bases remained unmatched. The CDR3 has 15 amino acids. Germline V gene sequence: CDR1 SGHAT, CDR2 FQNNGV. The CDR3 sequence is CASSVGLAGGNEQFF. CDR3 coding DNA: TGTGCCAGCAGCGTGGGACTAGCGGGAGGCAATGAGCAGTTCTTC.

V is TRBV6-1 and J is TRBJ2-7; TRBD2 agrees at 9 bases. This CDR3 has 12 residues. The germline V gene has CDR1 MNHNS and CDR2 SASEGT. V was pared by 9 bases and J by 6 bases, with 6 bases of the junction left unmatched. The CDR3 DNA is TGTGCCAGTTTAGCGGGAGAAACCGAGCAGTACTTC. The encoded protein is CASLAGETEQYF.

This clonotype was seen at least ten times. The chain couples TRBV20-1 to TRBJ2-1; D is possibly TRBD2 (5 bases). Trimming shortened V by 0 bases and J by 6 bases, and 15 bases separated the two germline ends. This CDR3 contains 15 residues. Germline lookup yields CDR1 DFQATT and CDR2 SNEGSKA (reference sequence). Here the CDR3 DNA reads TGCAGTGCTAGAGAGCAAGGCCGAGGAGGCAATGAGCAGTTCTTC. This sequence encodes CSAREQGRGGNEQFF.

In its sample, this clonotype was seen a few times. The rearrangement uses TRBV9 and TRBJ2-1; maybe TRBD2 (6 bases). The CDR3 extends over 15 amino acids. Germline CDR1 is SGDLS and CDR2 is YYNGEE. V lost 5 bases to trimming and J lost 1 base, with 13 bases between them. CDR3 in DNA: TGTGCCAGCAGGTGGGGGGTATCGTCCTACAATGAGCAGTTCTTC. It codes for CASRWGVSSYNEQFF.

In its sample, this clonotype was seen many times. The CDR3 DNA reads as TGCAGCGCACAGGCAGATACGCAGTATTTT. It encodes CSAQADTQYF. The chain has TRBV29-1 and TRBJ2-3, with D possibly TRBD1 on 5 matching bases. Germline V gives CDR1 SQVTM, CDR2 ANQGSEA. The CDR3 extends over 10 amino acids. V shed 7 bases and J shed 4 bases, with 6 bases lying between them.

This clonotype has only a few counts. The CDR3 loop is CASSRNRGQDYGYTF. CDR3 sequence (DNA): TGTGCCAGCAGCCGAAACAGGGGGCAGGACTATGGCTACACCTTC. The chain uses TRBV7-9 and TRBJ1-2, with 9 positions matching TRBD1. V shed 5 bases, J shed 3 bases, and the junction held 7 bases outside the gene matches. In germline, CDR1 is SEHNR, CDR2 FQNEAQ (reference sequence). This CDR3 contains 15 residues. Full variable domain (rest looked up from reference TRBV7-9 and TRBJ1-2): DTGVSQNPRHKITKRGQNVTFRCDPISEHNRLYWYRQTLGQGPEFLTYFQNEAQLEKSRLLSDRFSAERPKGSFSTLEIQRTEQGDSAMYLCASSRNRGQDYGYTFGSGTRLTVV.

The V gene is TRBV27, the J gene TRBJ2-7, with 10 nucleotides matching TRBD1. The CDR3 sequence is 16 residues long. Germline V gives CDR1 MNHEY, CDR2 SMNVEV (reference sequence). V trimming: 5 bases; J trimming: 2 bases; junction bases outside the gene matches: 9. The CDR3 protein is CASSARDRGEAYEQYF. Here the CDR3 DNA reads TGTGCCAGCAGTGCCCGGGACAGGGGAGAGGCCTACGAGCAGTACTTC.

The chain uses TRBV14 and TRBJ2-1; TRBD1 is a possible D gene (5 bases). V was pared by 3 bases and J by 0 bases, with 9 bases between. The CDR3 is made up of 15 amino acids. Per the germline V gene, CDR1 is SGHDN and CDR2 is FVKESK. In nucleotides, the CDR3 is TGTGCCAGCAGCCAGTGGGGCTTCTCCTACAATGAGCAGTTCTTC. It codes for CASSQWGFSYNEQFF.